This is a list of T cell receptor beta chains from one sample in a study of T cell responses to AZD1222 COVID-19 vaccine. Here immunoSEQ multiplex PCR was the method, and the copy in TCRdb shows in-frame clones only, minus some. The sample has 75,000 to 95,000 clones, 70% to 90% seen once. The input for sequencing was peripheral blood, taken on day 0 of AZD1222 vaccination. These receptors came from an adult in good health. Each CDR3 is given with its conserved first and last residue. A D gene is named only where the DNA matches it firmly. Expanded clones get a size class; other rows say once, few or many, or leave the size out.

abundance	j_gene	v_gene	d_gene	CDR3nt	CDR3aa
-	TRBJ1-3	TRBV5-1	-	TGCGCCAGCAGCTTGGAGGATAGTGGAAACACCATATATTTT	CASSLEDSGNTIYF
-	TRBJ1-4	TRBV4-2	-	TGTGCCAGCAGCCAAGATTTGGGCCCTAATGAAAAACTGTTTTTT	CASSQDLGPNEKLFF
-	TRBJ2-2	TRBV19	-	TGTGCCGCGGGGACATTGAACACCGGGGAGCTGTTTTTT	CAAGTLNTGELFF
-	TRBJ2-1	TRBV18	TRBD2	TGTGCCAGCTCACCTGGACTAGTGGCCGCTGAGCAGTTCTTC	CASSPGLVAAEQFF
few	TRBJ2-7	TRBV5-1	-	TGCGCCAGCAGCTTGAATCAGGGTTACGAGCAGTACTTC	CASSLNQGYEQYF
-	TRBJ1-2	TRBV28	-	TGTGCCAGCAAAGGCCCTAATAGAGAGAACTATGGCTACACCTTC	CASKGPNRENYGYTF
-	TRBJ2-7	TRBV5-1	TRBD1	TGCGCCAGCAGGAAGGGACAGGGGTCCTACGAGCAGTACTTC	CASRKGQGSYEQYF
-	TRBJ1-2	TRBV24-1	-	TGTGCCACCAGTGATGAAGCAAATGGCTACACCTTC	CATSDEANGYTF
-	TRBJ2-3	TRBV19	-	TGTGCCAGTAGTAGGGGCTATGGCTATAGCACAGATACGCAGTATTTT	CASSRGYGYSTDTQYF
-	TRBJ2-6	TRBV6-5	-	TGTGCCAGCAGTTACGAGGGCTCTGGGGCCAACGTCCTGACTTTC	CASSYEGSGANVLTF
-	TRBJ1-2	TRBV28	-	TGTGCCAGCAGTTTAGACGGGCTGGTTGGGGATGGCTACACCTTC	CASSLDGLVGDGYTF
-	TRBJ1-2	TRBV9	TRBD1	TGTGCCAGCAGCCCCTCTTCCAGGGGGCGAGGTGGCTACACCTTC	CASSPSSRGRGGYTF
few	TRBJ2-1	TRBV15	TRBD2	TGTGCCACCCAAACGACGACTAGCGGGGTTGAGCAGTTCTTC	CATQTTTSGVEQFF
-	TRBJ2-6	TRBV27	-	TGTGCCAGCAGTCCAAGACGGCTCTCTGGGGCCAACGTCCTGACTTTC	CASSPRRLSGANVLTF
-	TRBJ1-2	TRBV6-5	TRBD1	TGTGCCAGCATGGTGGCCAGGGGGACTAACTATGGCTACACCTTC	CASMVARGTNYGYTF
-	TRBJ1-2	TRBV28	-	TGTGCCAGCAACACGGGGTCCGTTTCTAACTATGGCTACACCTTC	CASNTGSVSNYGYTF
-	TRBJ1-1	TRBV9	-	TGTGCCAGCAGCGCCTCAGGGGTTGCTGAAGCTTTCTTT	CASSASGVAEAFF
-	TRBJ2-7	TRBV7-8	-	TGTGCCAGCAGCTTATCACAGGGCTACGGCGAGCAGTACTTC	CASSLSQGYGEQYF
-	TRBJ2-5	TRBV5-1	-	TGCGCCAGCAGCTTGGAGGTTAATGGTGAGACCCAGTACTTC	CASSLEVNGETQYF
-	TRBJ1-4	TRBV4-3	-	TGCGCCAGCAGTTTCAATCATGGGGAAAAACTGTTTTTT	CASSFNHGEKLFF
-	TRBJ2-7	TRBV5-8	-	TGTGCCAGCAGCTTGGTGGGACACACCTACGAGCAGTACTTC	CASSLVGHTYEQYF
once	TRBJ1-1	TRBV7-9	-	TGTGCCAGCAGCCGCCCAACCGGGGCCTCCACTGAAGCTTTCTTT	CASSRPTGASTEAFF
-	TRBJ1-5	TRBV19	TRBD1	TGTGCCAGTAGTATAGCCCTGACAGGGAGGCAGCCCCAGCATTTT	CASSIALTGRQPQHF
-	TRBJ1-5	TRBV2	-	TGTGCCAGCGAGAGGGGAGAGAGTAATCAGCCCCAGCATTTT	CASERGESNQPQHF
-	TRBJ1-2	TRBV9	-	TGTGCCAGCAGCGTAGAGGGGCAGGGCTGGTATGGCTACACCTTC	CASSVEGQGWYGYTF
-	TRBJ1-1	TRBV29-1	-	TGCAGCGTGATGTACACTGAAGCTTTCTTT	CSVMYTEAFF
-	TRBJ1-4	TRBV7-8	TRBD1	TGTGCCAGCAGCTTAGGCGGGACAGGGGGCGGTGAAAAACTGTTTTTT	CASSLGGTGGGEKLFF
-	TRBJ1-2	TRBV5-5	-	TGTGCCAGCAGCGGCCGGGAAGCCGGCTTCTATGGCTACACCTTC	CASSGREAGFYGYTF
-	TRBJ2-7	TRBV13	TRBD2	TGTGCCAGCAGCCGGGGGGGATCGACCTACGAGCAGTACTTC	CASSRGGSTYEQYF
-	TRBJ2-2	TRBV5-1	TRBD1	TGCGCCAGCAGGCAGGGACAGGGGGCAGGCGGGGAGCTGTTTTTT	CASRQGQGAGGELFF
-	TRBJ2-1	TRBV30	-	TGTGCCTGGAGTGGGGGGCGGCCCAATGAGCAGTTCTTC	CAWSGGRPNEQFF
-	TRBJ1-5	TRBV2	-	TGTGCCAGCAGTGAAAAAGGGGCCCGAGCGTATCAGCCCCAGCATTTT	CASSEKGARAYQPQHF
-	TRBJ1-2	TRBV6-2/TRBV6-3	TRBD1	TGTGCCAGCAGCTCCGGGACAGGGGACGGCTACACCTTC	CASSSGTGDGYTF
-	TRBJ1-1	TRBV5-1	-	TGCGCCAGCAGCGTCACAGGGTCAGGGAACACTGAAGCTTTCTTT	CASSVTGSGNTEAFF
-	TRBJ1-1	TRBV6-5	-	TGTGCCAGCAGTTCCGATCCCCCCCGGGGCACTGAAGCTTTCTTT	CASSSDPPRGTEAFF
-	TRBJ2-7	TRBV5-1	-	TGCGCCAGCAGCTTCTCCTACGAGCAGTACTTC	CASSFSYEQYF
-	TRBJ1-1	TRBV7-2	-	TGTGCCAGCACGACTCGAAACAGGGCATCAGAAGCTTTCTTT	CASTTRNRASEAFF
-	TRBJ1-1	TRBV6-1	TRBD1	TGTGCCAGCAGAGACAGGGGTGACACTGAAGCTTTCTTT	CASRDRGDTEAFF
-	TRBJ2-5	TRBV7-9	TRBD1	TGTGCCAGCACCTTCTGGGACAGGGCCCAAGAGACCCAGTACTTC	CASTFWDRAQETQYF
-	TRBJ1-6	TRBV14	-	TGTGCCAGCAGCCAAGATACGGTTTTGGAACTGCACTATAATTCACCCCTCCACTTT	CASSQDTVLELHYNSPLHF
-	TRBJ2-2	TRBV5-1	-	TGCGCCAGCAGCTTGATTGAGGGTAACACCGGGGAGCTGTTTTTT	CASSLIEGNTGELFF
-	TRBJ2-1	TRBV7-2	-	TGTGCCAGCAGCTTATATAACAGCAGGAATGAGCAGTTCTTC	CASSLYNSRNEQFF
-	TRBJ1-2	TRBV15	-	TGTGCCACCAGCAGAGCCGGGTTGGACTATGGCTACACCTTC	CATSRAGLDYGYTF
-	TRBJ1-4	TRBV3-1/TRBV3-2	TRBD1	TGTGCCAGCAGCTCAGGGGGCGAAAAACTGTTTTTT	CASSSGGEKLFF
-	TRBJ1-2	TRBV27	-	TGTGCCAGCAGGACCCTCGGCGCAGACCTCTATGGCTACACCTTC	CASRTLGADLYGYTF
once	TRBJ2-1	TRBV6-2/TRBV6-3	TRBD2	TGTGCCAGCAGTTACATACTAGCGGGGGGAAGTGAGCAGTTCTTC	CASSYILAGGSEQFF
-	TRBJ1-2	TRBV6-5	TRBD1	TGTGCCAGCAGTCCACAGGGGGTCTATGGCTACACCTTC	CASSPQGVYGYTF
-	TRBJ1-2	TRBV27	TRBD1	TGTGCCAGCAGTTTAAGGCAGGGGGTCTATGGCTACACCTTC	CASSLRQGVYGYTF
few	TRBJ2-7	TRBV3-1/TRBV3-2	TRBD1	TGTGCCAGCAGGGGACAGGGGATCGTGAGGGACGAGCAGTACTTC	CASRGQGIVRDEQYF